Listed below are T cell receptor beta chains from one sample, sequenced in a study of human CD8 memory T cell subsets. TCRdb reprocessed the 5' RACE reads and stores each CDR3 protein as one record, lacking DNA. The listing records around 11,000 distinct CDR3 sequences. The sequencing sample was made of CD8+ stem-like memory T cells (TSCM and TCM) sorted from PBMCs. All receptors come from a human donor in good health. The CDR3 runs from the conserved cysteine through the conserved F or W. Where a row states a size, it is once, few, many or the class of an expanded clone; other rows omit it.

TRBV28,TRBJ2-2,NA,CASSPDGNTGELFF
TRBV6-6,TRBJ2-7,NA,CASSYSKAGGRAYEQYF
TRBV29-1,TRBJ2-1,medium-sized,CSVEPGQGGYNEQFF
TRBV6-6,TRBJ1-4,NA,CASSYSQLTNEKLFF
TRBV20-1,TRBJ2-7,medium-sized,CSASRGVGQYF
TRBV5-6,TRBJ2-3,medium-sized,CASSLKWGGRTDTQYF
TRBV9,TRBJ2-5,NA,CASSSPDSAAETQYF
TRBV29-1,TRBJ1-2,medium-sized,CSVEALQPGYTF
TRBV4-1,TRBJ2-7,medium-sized,CASSIDGIGDSYEQYF
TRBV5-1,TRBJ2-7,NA,CASSLWGTSFDEQYF
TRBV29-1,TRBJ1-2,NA,CSVEAVSSGDYGYTF
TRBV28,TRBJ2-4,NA,CATAPSFLAKNIQYF
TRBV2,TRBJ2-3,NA,CASSERTGLAGTDTQYF
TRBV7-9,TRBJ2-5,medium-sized,CASSLYGLSPDTGTQYF
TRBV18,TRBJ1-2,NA,CASSLDGGWGYTF
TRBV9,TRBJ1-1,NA,CASSVTSGTNTEAFF
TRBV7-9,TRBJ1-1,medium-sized,CASSSHSTEAFF
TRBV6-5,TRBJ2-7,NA,CASGGQGYEQYF
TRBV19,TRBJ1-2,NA,CASSILGNYGYTF
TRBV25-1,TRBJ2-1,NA,CASSRGTSYNEQFF
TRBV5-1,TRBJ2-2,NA,CASSWRTGDPGELFF
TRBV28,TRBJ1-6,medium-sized,CASRVAGQTNSPLHF
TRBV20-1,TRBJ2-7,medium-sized,CSARPRLAGPYEQYF
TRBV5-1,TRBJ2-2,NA,CASRTNTGELFF
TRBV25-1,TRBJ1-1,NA,CASRGSATEAFF
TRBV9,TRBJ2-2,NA,CASSSAYTGELFF
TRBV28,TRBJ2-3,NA,CASSFLFGPTDTQYF